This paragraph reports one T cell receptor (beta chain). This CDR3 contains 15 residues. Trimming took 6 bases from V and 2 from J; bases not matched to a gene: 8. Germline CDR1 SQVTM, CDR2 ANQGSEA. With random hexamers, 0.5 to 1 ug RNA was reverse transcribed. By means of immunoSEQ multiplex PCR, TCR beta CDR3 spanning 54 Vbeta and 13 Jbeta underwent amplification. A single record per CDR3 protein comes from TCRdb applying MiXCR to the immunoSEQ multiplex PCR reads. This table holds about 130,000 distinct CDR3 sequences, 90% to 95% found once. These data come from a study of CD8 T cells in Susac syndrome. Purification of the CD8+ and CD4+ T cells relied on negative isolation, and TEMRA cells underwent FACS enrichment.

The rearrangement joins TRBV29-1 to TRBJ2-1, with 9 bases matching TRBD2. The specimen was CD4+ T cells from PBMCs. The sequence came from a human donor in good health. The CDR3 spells CSVVRTSATYNEQFF. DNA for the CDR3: TGCAGCGTCGTCAGGACTAGCGCGACCTACAATGAGCAGTTCTTC.